This T cell receptor (beta chain) stems from a study of post-analysis software for immune sequencing data. Study background: As for disease course, relapsing-remitting, secondary progressive and progressive-relapsing multiple sclerosis were all included.

V lost 6 bases to trimming and J lost 4 bases, with 12 bases between them. CDR1 is MNHEY, CDR2 SVGAGI, per germline. CDR3 size: 14 residues. Unique-molecular-identifier-tagged TCR beta cDNA libraries were used. Input amounts of about 0.95 to 11 million T cells were used. These gave approximately 500,000 cDNA molecules, so each molecule approximated one T cell. TCRdb reanalysed the PCR reads using MiXCR and keeps one entry per CDR3 protein. The data show fewer than 850,000 distinct CDR3 sequences, 30% seen once. Concerning this clonotype: The antigen is not known.

Overall study findings and caveats: Higher frequency in patients than in controls was seen for about five TRBV segments, with TRBV5-6, TRBV5-1 and TRBV20-1 among them. When the samples were clustered directly with F measure, those that had been prepared in the same batch showed strong co-clustering. Multiple sclerosis patients showed significantly lower normalized Chao1 diversity than controls did.

This clonotype was sampled from a girl aged 5 to 17 with multiple sclerosis. The sample comprised blood. The J gene is TRBJ2-2, the V gene TRBV6-5, with unresolved D. In nucleotides, the CDR3 is TGTGCCAGCAGGCCCACGGGTTCCACCGGGGAGCTGTTTTTT. This translates into CASRPTGSTGELFF.